Detailed here is one T cell receptor (beta chain). Germline V CDR1 and CDR2: SEHNR, FQNEAQ (reference sequence). CDR3 length equals 15 residues. V was shortened by 5 bases and J by 4 bases, with 17 bases between the two germline ends. The sample is drawn from a study of blood T cell repertoires in COVID-19. Study-wide context: PBMCs, B-cell-depleted T cells, or T cells were the source of the cDNA or gDNA that made up the material.

As originally analysed: Reference gene primers were amplified, and this amplification served to estimate nucleated cell counts. Sequenced by immunoSEQ multiplex PCR; TCRdb stores in-frame clones only, minus some. Clonal size and the V and J genes are those of that table, whereas D and trimming came from the DNA. The sample carries just over 250,000 clones, about 88% recorded once. The age range of participants was 18 to 89 years, with residence in under 30 US areas. Cohorts were assigned according to the clinical history that participants reported. The sequence came from a man aged 25-45 years with acute COVID-19. The chain is built from TRBV7-9 and TRBJ1-2; D uncertain. Specimen: PBMCs or T cells enriched from blood (not recorded which). The CDR3 sequence is CASSLEEGLGYGYTF. In nucleotides, the CDR3 is TGTGCCAGCAGCCTAGAGGAGGGCTTGGGCTATGGCTACACCTTC.